These 16 T cell receptor beta chains share one sample of origin, sequenced in a study of CD4 T cells in relation to SARS-CoV-2 and coronaviruses. The data were produced by immunoSEQ multiplex PCR, yet TCRdb's version contains in-frame clones alone and is incomplete. This sample has some 21,000 clones; over 65% occur once, and the top ten carry about 23%. Their recognized antigens are unknown. Before the COVID-19 pandemic, during about 2011-2019, CD4+ T cells were taken from unexposed donors. After roughly ten days of culture, CD4+ T cells were isolated. Sequencing used CD4+ T cells from PBMCs, cultured in vitro. The receptor set was obtained from a human donor in good health.

The V and J genes are TRBV20-1 and TRBJ2-7; the match to TRBD2 covers 10 bases. The germline CDR1 and CDR2 sequences are DFQATT and SNEGSKA (reference sequence). There are 16 residues in the CDR3. J lost 6 bases, V lost 3 bases, and 14 bases had no gene match. CDR3 bases: TGCAGTGCTAGTGAAACTAGCGGGAAAGTCTCCCCCGAGCAGTACTTC. The encoded protein is CSASETSGKVSPEQYF.

The V and J genes are TRBV6-6 and TRBJ2-2, with a possible D match to TRBD2 (5 bases). The CDR3 runs 17 residues. Germline assignment: CDR1 MNHNY and CDR2 SVGAGI (reference sequence). Trimming left V 5 bases short and J 4 bases short, with 20 bases between. The CDR3 loop is CASSPRGSLLTTGELFF. DNA of the CDR3: TGTGCCAGCAGTCCCCGTGGGAGCCTACTTACCACCGGGGAGCTGTTTTTT.

This clone has just a few counts. The gene calls are TRBV6-2 or TRBV6-3 and TRBJ2-7, with D possibly matching TRBD1 (6 bases). V shed 5 bases and J shed 3 bases, with 14 bases lying between them. The CDR3 length is 14 residues. Looked up from germline, CDR1 is MNHEY and CDR2 is SVGEGT. CDR3 bases: TGTGCCAGCAGTCCCGGGACAAACCTCTACGAGCAGTACTTC. This sequence encodes CASSPGTNLYEQYF.

The chain recombines TRBV30 with TRBJ2-3, with 10 nucleotides matching TRBD2. Looked up from germline, CDR1 is GTSNPN and CDR2 is SVGIG (reference sequence). The CDR3 contains 15 residues. The junction had 6 bases not matched to a gene; V was cut back by 5 bases and J by 1 base. CDR3 amino acids: CAWESGRVGTDTQYF. In DNA, the CDR3 is TGTGCCTGGGAGAGCGGGAGGGTAGGCACAGATACGCAGTATTTT.

The V and J genes are TRBV7-2 and TRBJ2-3; D is uncertain. This CDR3 is 11 amino acids long. Deletions cut 2 bases from V and 6 bases from J, with 3 bases between. From germline, CDR1 is SGHTA and CDR2 FQGNSA. The CDR3 loop is CASSLKDTQYF. The CDR3 region has the DNA TGTGCCAGCAGCTTAAAGGATACGCAGTATTTT.

The chain links TRBV9 to TRBJ2-3, with 10 bases that match TRBD2. CDR1 is SGDLS, CDR2 YYNGEE, per germline. The CDR3 extends over 19 amino acids. V lost 0 bases to trimming and J lost 6 bases; unmatched junction nucleotides: 16. CDR3 sequence reads: CASSVVGASGRSGGDTQYF. The CDR3 region has the DNA TGTGCCAGCAGCGTAGTCGGGGCTAGCGGGAGATCGGGGGGTGATACGCAGTATTTT.

The rearrangement links TRBV7-2 to TRBJ2-7; 12 bases map to TRBD2. The germline CDR1 and CDR2 sequences are SGHTA and FQGNSA. This CDR3 comprises 16 residues. Trimming at V came to 5 bases and at J to 5 bases, leaving 10 bases not matched to a gene. The DNA of the CDR3 is TGTGCCAGCAGCGAGGGACTAGCGGGCCTACTGGACGAGCAGTACTTC. This sequence encodes CASSEGLAGLLDEQYF. Full variable domain (remainder filled in from reference TRBV7-2 and TRBJ2-7): GAGVSQSPSNKVTEKGKDVELRCDPISGHTALYWYRQSLGQGLEFLIYFQGNSAPDKSGLPSDRFSAERTGGSVSTLTIQRTQQEDSAVYLCASSEGLAGLLDEQYFGPGTRLTVT.

In this sample, this clone turned up once. V is TRBV27 and J is TRBJ2-3; D call uncertain. Trimming shortened V by 3 bases and J by 6 bases, and 7 bases separated the two germline ends. Germline V gives CDR1 MNHEY, CDR2 SMNVEV (reference sequence). This CDR3 contains 12 residues. CDR3 bases: TGTGCCAGCAGTTTTATAGGGGATACGCAGTATTTT. Amino acids: CASSFIGDTQYF.

This chain joins TRBV7-9 and TRBJ1-5; D is possibly TRBD1 (5 bases). The CDR3 is 15 residues long. The germline gives CDR1 SEHNR, CDR2 FQNEAQ (reference sequence). With 1 base removed from V and 0 bases from J, the gap between germline ends came to 7 bases. The CDR3 DNA is TGTGCCAGCAGCTTAGGTGACAGTAGCAATCAGCCCCAGCATTTT. Its protein product is CASSLGDSSNQPQHF.

This clone is a singleton in its sample. The chain recombines TRBV5-1 with TRBJ2-1, with 8 bases identical to TRBD2. The germline V gene has CDR1 SGHRS and CDR2 YFSETQ. With 4 bases clipped from V and 2 bases from J, the junction kept 8 bases outside the gene matches. This CDR3 is built from 16 residues. This CDR3 reads CASSIGSGSPYNEQFF. CDR3 bases: TGCGCCAGCAGCATAGGAAGCGGGAGTCCCTACAATGAGCAGTTCTTC.

In DNA, the CDR3 is TGTGCCAGCAGTTACATGACAGGGACCAAGCCCCAGCATTTT. This translates into CASSYMTGTKPQHF. V is TRBV6-6 and J is TRBJ1-5; 7 bases line up with TRBD1. Germline CDR1 and CDR2: MNHNY and SVGAGI (reference sequence). The ends lost 2 bases at V and 8 bases at J; junction bases unmatched: 6. The CDR3 contains 14 residues.

The gene calls are TRBV6-1 and TRBJ1-3; perhaps TRBD1 as D (6 bases). Germline assignment: CDR1 MNHNS and CDR2 SASEGT. Trimming removed 1 base at V and 2 bases at J, with 15 bases between. The length of the CDR3 is 17 residues. The CDR3 is CASSEGYWAGAGNTIYF. The DNA of the CDR3 is TGTGCCAGCAGTGAAGGGTACTGGGCAGGGGCTGGAAACACCATATATTTT.

The chain joins TRBV7-9 to TRBJ2-2; D is uncertain. Deletions cut 2 bases from V and 5 bases from J, with 9 bases between. The CDR3 loop spans 14 amino acids. Germline CDR1 is SEHNR and CDR2 is FQNEAQ (reference sequence). The CDR3 reads CASSLLGSTGELFF. The CDR3 nucleotides read TGTGCCAGCAGCTTATTAGGTTCAACCGGGGAGCTGTTTTTT.

The chain has TRBV3-1 (or the pseudogene TRBV3-2) and TRBJ2-7, with TRBD2 identical over 13 bases. Germline assignment: CDR1 LGHDT and CDR2 YNNKEL (reference sequence). Trimming removed 4 bases from V and 0 bases from J; junction bases left unmatched: 3. CDR3 length: 16 residues. CDR3 DNA sequence: TGTGCCAGCAGCCCCTGGACTAGCGGGAGCTCCTACGAGCAGTACTTC. The encoded protein is CASSPWTSGSSYEQYF.

The rearrangement uses TRBV27 and TRBJ1-2; tentative D call: TRBD1 (5 bases). CDR1 MNHEY and CDR2 SMNVEV come from the germline V gene (reference sequence). The CDR3 extends over 18 amino acids. V lost 0 bases, J lost 1 base, and 18 bases lay in between. The CDR3 DNA reads as TGTGCCAGCAGTTTATCGGCCGGGCAAGGGGCCTATAACTATGGCTACACCTTC. Encoded protein: CASSLSAGQGAYNYGYTF.

The chain joins TRBV4-3 to TRBJ2-1, with D maybe TRBD1 (6 bases). From germline, CDR1 is LGHNA and CDR2 YSLEER. Trimming left V 1 base short and J 2 bases short, with 12 bases between. This CDR3 region has 16 residues. CDR3 DNA sequence: TGCGCCAGCAGCCAAGCCCTCCCAGGGGCCTACAATGAGCAGTTCTTC. Its translation is CASSQALPGAYNEQFF.